The present entry profiles one TCR beta chain with its context. This entry comes from a study of blood T cell repertoires in COVID-19. Across the study: The study drew acute and convalescent COVID-19 samples from the United States, Italy and Spain.

As processed by the authors: Reference gene primer amplification yielded estimated nucleated cell counts. Clones were read by immunoSEQ multiplex PCR, and TCRdb kept only the in-frame ones, dropping some. Clone size and V and J calls were adopted from that table, with D and trimming inferred from the DNA. The sample lists roughly 200,000 clones, around 88% occurring once. Germline V gene lookup returns CDR1 SNHLY and CDR2 FYNNEI. The CDR3 totals 17 residues. The germline V and J ends were trimmed by 6 bases and 0 bases, with 15 bases remaining between them. The origin of this receptor is a man aged 18 to 30 with active or convalescent COVID-19. Input material: peripheral blood. The genes are TRBV2 and TRBJ1-6; D gene ambiguous. The DNA for the CDR3 is TGTGCCAGCAGCCGGCTAGAACCTAGCTCCTATAATTCACCCCTCCACTTT. Its protein product is CASSRLEPSSYNSPLHF.